This T cell receptor (beta chain) originates from a study of graft-versus-host responses after intestinal transplantation. General study results and limits: Marrow from the recipient contained GvH clones, some of which had appeared first in ileum or blood.

The assay was immunoSEQ multiplex PCR, and TCRdb's table has in-frame clones only and misses some. The top ten hold 5.1% of the sample, which has thousands of clones, 68% seen once. To note about this clone: The antigen is not known.

Lymphocytes from graft epithelium and lamina propria were isolated. With 11 bases clipped from V and 0 bases from J, the junction kept 18 bases outside the gene matches. Germline CDR1 reads WNHNN; CDR2 reads SYGVQD (reference sequence). This CDR3 has 18 residues. The source is a human patient who received an intestinal transplant, so some T cells may come from the graft donor. V is TRBV10-1 and J is TRBJ2-3, with 9 bases matching TRBD2. The specimen comprised ileum tissue, sampled about 55 days after transplant. The DNA of the CDR3 is TGCGCCGAAGGTTCTTCGGCGGGGGGGCTATGTAGCACAGATACGCAGTATTTT. Amino acid sequence: CAEGSSAGGLCSTDTQYF.